Reported below is one TCR beta chain. Its specificity is not known. The V end was cut by 0 bases, the J end by 0 bases, with 15 bases between. The germline V gene has CDR1 SGDLS and CDR2 YYNGEE. The CDR3 extends over 17 amino acids. This specimen comes from a study of cytotoxic CD8 clonotypes in ibrutinib-treated CLL. Overall study findings and caveats: Public clonotypes were uncommon and contracted or stayed stable on treatment.

The data were produced by immunoSEQ multiplex PCR, yet TCRdb's version contains in-frame clones alone and is incomplete. This sample carries a few hundred thousand clones, around four fifths of them seen once, and the ten largest clones take roughly 6.3%. This clonotype was sampled from a human donor with chronic lymphocytic leukemia. Here the sequenced sample was PBMCs, taken before ibrutinib treatment. The chain has TRBV9 and TRBJ1-2; D is uncertain. The CDR3 DNA is TGTGCCAGCAGCGTAGATGGCAGGACCCGAGCTAACTATGGCTACACCTTC. Translated, it gives CASSVDGRTRANYGYTF.